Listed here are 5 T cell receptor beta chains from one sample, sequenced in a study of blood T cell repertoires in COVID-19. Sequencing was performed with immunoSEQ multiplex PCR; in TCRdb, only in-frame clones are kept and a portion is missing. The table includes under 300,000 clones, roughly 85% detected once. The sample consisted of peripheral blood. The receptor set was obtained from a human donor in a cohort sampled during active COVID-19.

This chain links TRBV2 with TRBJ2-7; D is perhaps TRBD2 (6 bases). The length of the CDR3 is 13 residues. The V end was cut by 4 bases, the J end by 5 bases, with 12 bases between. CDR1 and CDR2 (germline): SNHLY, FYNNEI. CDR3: CASSGRAVDEQYF. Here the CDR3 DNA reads TGTGCCAGCAGTGGGAGGGCGGTCGACGAGCAGTACTTC.

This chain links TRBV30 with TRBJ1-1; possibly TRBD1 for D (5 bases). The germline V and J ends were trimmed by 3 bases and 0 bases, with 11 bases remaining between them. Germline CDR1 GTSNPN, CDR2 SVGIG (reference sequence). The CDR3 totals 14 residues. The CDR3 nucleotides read TGTGCCTGGAGAACGGGACTCCTGAACACTGAAGCTTTCTTT. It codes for CAWRTGLLNTEAFF.

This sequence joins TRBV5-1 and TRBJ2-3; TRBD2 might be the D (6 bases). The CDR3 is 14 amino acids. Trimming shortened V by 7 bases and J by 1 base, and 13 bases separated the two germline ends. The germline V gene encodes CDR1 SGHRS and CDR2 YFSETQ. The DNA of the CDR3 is TGCGCCAGCGGAGGAGGGCGCGGCACAGATACGCAGTATTTT. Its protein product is CASGGGRGTDTQYF.

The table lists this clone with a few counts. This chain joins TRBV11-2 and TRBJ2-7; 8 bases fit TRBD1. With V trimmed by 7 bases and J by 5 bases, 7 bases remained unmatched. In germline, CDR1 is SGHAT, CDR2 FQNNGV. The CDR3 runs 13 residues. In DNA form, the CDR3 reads TGTGCCAGCAAGGTACAGGGGGTTCACGAGCAGTACTTC. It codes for CASKVQGVHEQYF.

CDR3 sequence: CASSRDVGNEKLFF. DNA of the CDR3: TGCGCCAGCAGCCGGGATGTGGGTAATGAAAAACTGTTTTTT. The genes are TRBV5-1 and TRBJ1-4; D uncertain. V was trimmed by 4 bases and J by 4 bases, leaving 11 bases between them. The V gene's germline CDR1 is SGHRS and CDR2 YFSETQ. The CDR3 sequence is 14 residues long.